This T cell receptor beta chain was obtained from a study of blood T cell repertoires in COVID-19. Study summary: Donors in the United States, Italy and Spain gave samples during acute or convalescent COVID-19.

Original data processing: Amplified reference gene primers provided the basis for estimating nucleated cell counts. Clones were sequenced by immunoSEQ multiplex PCR, and TCRdb holds only the in-frame ones, with some missing. The V and J calls and clone size were taken over from that table, and D and trimming were inferred from the DNA. The table shows around 370,000 clones, with 90% occurring only once. The specimen was peripheral blood. The sequence derives from a man in his late teens or twenties with active or convalescent COVID-19.

The CDR3 region is CASSAADNLYEQYF. DNA for the CDR3: TGTGCCAGTTCCGCTGCGGACAACCTGTACGAGCAGTACTTC. The chain carries TRBV28 and TRBJ2-7, with D perhaps TRBD1 (5 bases). The CDR3 is made up of 14 amino acids. In germline, CDR1 is MDHEN, CDR2 SYDVKM. Trimming took off 9 bases at V and 4 bases at J, with 19 bases between the two ends.